This T cell receptor (beta chain) was retrieved from a study of identifying expanded T cells in peripheral blood. The CDR3 is 13 amino acids. The germline gives CDR1 MNHNS, CDR2 SASEGT. V lost 6 bases and J lost 8, with 16 bases in between. Whole-study findings and limits: Across healthy donors, higher total template counts meant significantly greater approximately two-week count variance. Technical replicates showed around 1.2 changed clones; two weeks about 16; four weeks 19.

This clone appeared a few times. Its cognate antigen is unknown. Sequencing was performed with immunoSEQ multiplex PCR; in TCRdb, only in-frame clones are kept and a portion is missing. Of around 100,000 clones listed, 75% to 90% are singletons. Collection occurred without any documented infections or immune events in donors. This TCR derives from a person aged 18 to 69 in good health. The specimen sequenced was blood. The chain employs TRBV6-1 and TRBJ1-2; no clear D. CDR3 in amino acids: CASRLGKLGGYTF. The CDR3 coding sequence is TGTGCCAGCAGGCTGGGGAAGTTGGGAGGCTACACCTTC.